Below, one T cell receptor (beta chain) is given with its context. The antigen is undetermined. The sample belongs to a study of T cell responses to AZD1222 COVID-19 vaccine. Whole-study results and caveats: Mapped onto spike, vaccine-associated CD4 TCRs spanned it and were dominant at 160-218 and 743-854.

Clones were sequenced by immunoSEQ multiplex PCR, and TCRdb holds only the in-frame ones, with some missing. The sample has some 71,000 clones; 70% to 90% are singletons. Second-dose intervals near 4 or 12 weeks were combined. The V gene's germline CDR1 is SGHNT and CDR2 YYREEE (reference sequence). V lost 4 bases to trimming and J lost 2 bases, with 12 bases between them. The CDR3 runs 14 residues. This chain connects TRBV5-4 to TRBJ1-1; D is ambiguous. This receptor was identified in an adult who received the AZD1222 COVID-19 vaccine. This specimen consisted of peripheral blood, obtained 28 days after the second AZD1222 dose. DNA for the CDR3: TGTGCCAGCAGCCCGACAAATGGAAACACTGAAGCTTTCTTT. Encoded protein: CASSPTNGNTEAFF.